One sample yielded the 22 T cell receptor beta chains listed below, sequenced in a study of cytomegalovirus exposure and HLA in healthy donors. Clones were read by immunoSEQ multiplex PCR, and TCRdb kept only the in-frame ones, dropping some. The sample includes some 100,000 clones, about 84% of them seen just once. Material for sequencing was PBMCs. The origin of the receptors is a man aged 18 to 29 in good health and CMV-seronegative.

The rearrangement links TRBV7-9 to TRBJ1-1; 8 bases match TRBD1. The ends lost 5 bases at V and 2 bases at J; junction bases unmatched: 10. The CDR3 length is 16 residues. Germline loops: CDR1 SEHNR, CDR2 FQNEAQ (reference sequence). CDR3 bases: TGTGCCAGCAGCCTCGGGACAGGACCTTCTAACACTGAAGCTTTCTTT. This gives the protein CASSLGTGPSNTEAFF.

J is TRBJ2-7 and V is TRBV15, with 10 positions matching TRBD2. Germline CDR1 and CDR2: LNHNV and YYDKDF (reference sequence). Trimming cost V 0 bases and J 0 bases; bases outside gene matches: 8. CDR3 size: 18 residues. For the CDR3, the DNA is TGTGCCACCAGCAGAGAAGGGCTAGCGGGAGCCTTCTCCTACGAGCAGTACTTC. Encoded protein: CATSREGLAGAFSYEQYF.

This sequence joins TRBV13 and TRBJ2-2; the D is unclear. Trimming removed 1 base at V and 8 bases at J, with 11 bases between. Germline CDR1 is PRHDT and CDR2 is FYEKMQ (reference sequence). This CDR3 region has 14 residues. This chain's CDR3 is CASSLAGFQGELFF. The CDR3 nucleotides are TGTGCCAGCAGCTTAGCAGGCTTCCAGGGGGAGCTGTTTTTT. The full variable domain, with the rest looked up from reference TRBV13 and TRBJ2-2, is AAGVIQSPRHLIKEKRETATLKCYPIPRHDTVYWYQQGPGQDPQFLISFYEKMQSDKGSIPDRFSAQQFSDYHSELNMSSLELGDSALYFCASSLAGFQGELFFGEGSRLTVL.

V gene TRBV11-2 combines with J gene TRBJ1-2, with TRBD1 matching over 8 bases. From germline, CDR1 is SGHAT and CDR2 FQNNGV. The J segment lost 8 bases and the V segment lost 5 bases, leaving 4 bases of the junction unmatched. This CDR3 region has 12 residues. In nucleotides, the CDR3 is TGTGCCAGCAGCGTCGGACAGGGAGGCTACACCTTC. It yields the protein CASSVGQGGYTF.

The V gene is TRBV5-4, the J gene TRBJ2-3; TRBD2 matches 11 bases. Germline CDR1 is SGHNT and CDR2 is YYREEE (reference sequence). V gave up 2 bases and J gave up 0 bases; unmatched junction bases: 5. This CDR3 has 17 residues. The CDR3 DNA is TGTGCCAGCAGCTTCCCTAGCGGGGGGACAAGCACAGATACGCAGTATTTT. Translation: CASSFPSGGTSTDTQYF. The full variable domain, completed using reference TRBV5-4 and TRBJ2-3, is ETGVTQSPTHLIKTRGQQVTLRCSSQSGHNTVSWYQQALGQGPQFIFQYYREEENGRGNFPPRFSGLQFPNYSSELNVNALELDDSALYLCASSFPSGGTSTDTQYFGPGTRLTVL.

CDR3 sequence (DNA): TGTGCCAGTAATGAACCAGGACAGGTTAACACTGAAGCTTTCTTT. This translates into CASNEPGQVNTEAFF. The V and J genes are TRBV19 and TRBJ1-1, with TRBD1 matching over 7 bases. The CDR3 has 15 residues. V shed 7 bases and J 2 bases; nucleotides not matched to a gene: 10. Germline V gives CDR1 LNHDA, CDR2 SQIVND (reference sequence).

V is TRBV7-9 and J is TRBJ1-2; D gene ambiguous. The CDR3 consists of 12 residues. V was cut by 0 bases and J by 8 bases, with 7 bases left in between. Germline V gives CDR1 SEHNR, CDR2 FQNEAQ (reference sequence). The CDR3 nucleotides are TGTGCCAGCAGCTTAGCCAATAGCGGCTACACCTTC. As protein: CASSLANSGYTF.

The rearrangement links TRBV28 to TRBJ1-1; 7 positions match TRBD1. V lost 5 bases and J lost 4; bases outside the gene matches: 4. The germline V gene has CDR1 MDHEN and CDR2 SYDVKM. This CDR3 region has 13 residues. CDR3 amino acids: CASSPGQATEAFF. The DNA for the CDR3 is TGTGCCAGCAGTCCAGGACAGGCCACTGAAGCTTTCTTT.

This chain joins TRBV5-6 and TRBJ2-5; no clear D. The CDR3 has 14 residues. V lost 0 bases and J 5 bases, leaving 11 bases between the germline ends. The V gene's germline CDR1 is SGHDT and CDR2 YYEEEE. The CDR3 here is CASSLGGGEETQYF. Here the CDR3 DNA reads TGTGCCAGCAGCTTGGGAGGCGGCGAGGAGACCCAGTACTTC.

The chain combines TRBV19 with TRBJ2-2, with 8 bases identical to TRBD1. V lost 4 bases, J lost 5 bases, and 6 bases stayed unmatched. Germline assignment: CDR1 LNHDA and CDR2 SQIVND (reference sequence). CDR3 length: 15 residues. Here the CDR3 DNA reads TGTGCCAGTAGTACGACAGGGGAATGGACCGGGGAGCTGTTTTTT. Translated, it gives CASSTTGEWTGELFF.

J is TRBJ2-7 and V is TRBV6-1, with D possibly being TRBD2 (5 bases). The germline CDR1 and CDR2 sequences are MNHNS and SASEGT. There are 15 residues in the CDR3. V lost 4 bases and J lost 0, with 13 bases in between. The CDR3 sequence is CASSGEGFGSYEQYF. The CDR3 bases are TGTGCCAGCAGTGGTGAGGGCTTCGGCTCCTACGAGCAGTACTTC.

CDR3 coding DNA: TGTGCCAGCAGCCCAAGGGACGGTGATAATCAGCGGGAGGCCACAGATACGCAGTATTTT. This encodes CASSPRDGDNQREATDTQYF. This chain joins TRBV9 and TRBJ2-3, with 9 bases aligning to TRBD2. Germline CDR1 and CDR2: SGDLS and YYNGEE. The CDR3 covers 20 residues. The ends lost 4 bases at V and 2 bases at J; junction bases unmatched: 20.

V usage is TRBV18 and J usage is TRBJ2-7; TRBD2 matches 7 bases. The V gene end was trimmed by 1 base and the J gene end by 12 bases; junction bases not matched to a gene: 15. The CDR3 has 15 amino acids. Germline V lookup: CDR1 KGHSH, CDR2 LQKENI. The CDR3 region has the DNA TGTGCCAGCTCACCACAGGTTGCGGGGGAGTTGCGTTGGTACTTC. This encodes CASSPQVAGELRWYF.

This CDR3 is CASSLSGLAGELFF. The CDR3 region has the DNA TGTGCCAGCAGCCTTTCGGGGTTAGCCGGGGAGCTGTTTTTT. The chain joins TRBV27 to TRBJ2-2, with D possibly matching TRBD2 (5 bases). Germline lookup yields CDR1 MNHEY and CDR2 SMNVEV (reference sequence). This CDR3 has 14 amino acids. V lost 6 bases and J lost 6, with 14 bases in between.

In this sample, this clone turned up a few times. The genes are TRBV19 and TRBJ1-5; 7 nucleotides match TRBD1. Losses at the gene ends were 5 bases for V and 4 bases for J; bases not matched to a gene: 11. Per the germline V gene, CDR1 is LNHDA and CDR2 is SQIVND (reference sequence). This CDR3 is built from 16 residues. CDR3 amino acids: CASSGLGAGGNQPQHF. CDR3 bases: TGTGCCAGTAGTGGGCTGGGGGCAGGGGGGAATCAGCCCCAGCATTTT.

The chain is built from TRBV19 and TRBJ1-1, with a possible D match to TRBD1 (5 bases). Deletions cut 1 base from V and 0 bases from J, with 9 bases between. The CDR3 spans 15 residues. Germline V gene lookup returns CDR1 LNHDA and CDR2 SQIVND (reference sequence). CDR3 coding DNA: TGTGCCAGTAGTATAGGGGCGGACATGAACACTGAAGCTTTCTTT. Protein sequence: CASSIGADMNTEAFF.

The chain recombines TRBV29-1 with TRBJ2-2; 7 nucleotides match TRBD2. Germline CDR1 and CDR2: SQVTM and ANQGSEA. The CDR3 is 15 amino acids. V lost 7 bases and J lost 3; bases outside the gene matches: 11. In DNA, the CDR3 is TGCAGCGCCGCATTGGGAGGGTGGTACACCGGGGAGCTGTTTTTT. Translating it yields CSAALGGWYTGELFF.

The chain is built from TRBV18 and TRBJ2-3, with D perhaps matching TRBD1 (5 bases). Germline loops: CDR1 KGHSH, CDR2 LQKENI. This CDR3 is built from 16 residues. Trimming took 1 base from V and 1 from J, leaving 12 bases between them. The chain's CDR3 is CASSPRYKGGTDTQYF. The CDR3, as DNA: TGTGCCAGCTCACCACGTTATAAAGGGGGCACAGATACGCAGTATTTT. The complete variable domain, with remaining parts taken from reference TRBV18 and TRBJ2-3, reads NAGVMQNPRHLVRRRGQEARLRCSPMKGHSHVYWYRQLPEEGLKFMVYLQKENIIDESGMPKERFSAEFPKEGPSILRIQQVVRGDSAAYFCASSPRYKGGTDTQYFGPGTRLTVL.

This clone was recorded a few times. The rearrangement joins TRBV6-5 to TRBJ2-5, with D possibly matching TRBD1 (6 bases). The CDR3 covers 12 residues. V lost 4 bases, J lost 4 bases, and 7 bases lay in between. CDR1 is MNHEY, CDR2 SVGAGI, per germline. DNA for the CDR3: TGTGCCAGCAGTTCAGGGGCAGAGACCCAGTACTTC. Protein sequence: CASSSGAETQYF.

CDR3 region: CAWSGSGRGSSYNEQFF. In nucleotides, the CDR3 is TGTGCCTGGAGCGGTAGCGGGAGGGGGAGCTCCTACAATGAGCAGTTCTTC. This chain links TRBV30 with TRBJ2-1, with 11 bases identical to TRBD2. Trimming removed 3 bases from V and 0 bases from J; junction bases left unmatched: 7. Germline assignment: CDR1 GTSNPN and CDR2 SVGIG (reference sequence). This CDR3 is built from 17 residues.

The rearrangement uses TRBV19 and TRBJ1-4; 12 nucleotides line up with TRBD1. The CDR3 is 17 amino acids. CDR1 LNHDA and CDR2 SQIVND come from the germline V gene (reference sequence). Losses at the gene ends were 6 bases for V and 4 bases for J; bases not matched to a gene: 9. The CDR3 DNA is TGTGCCAGTAGCGAACGGGGGACAGGGGGCCGTAATGAAAAACTGTTTTTT. This codes for CASSERGTGGRNEKLFF.

V gene TRBV7-6 combines with J gene TRBJ2-3; TRBD1 is a possible D gene (5 bases). V was trimmed by 3 bases and J by 4 bases, leaving 14 bases between them. The CDR3 totals 15 residues. Germline V gene sequence: CDR1 SGHVS, CDR2 FNYEAQ. The CDR3 bases are TGTGCCAGCAGCTTCAACAGGAACGGCGCAGATACGCAGTATTTT. Protein sequence: CASSFNRNGADTQYF.